The 14 T cell receptor beta chains below all came from one sample that was sequenced in a study of Tregs in tolerant kidney transplant recipients. Sequencing used immunoSEQ multiplex PCR; TCRdb keeps in-frame clones, though not all of them. The table records tens of thousands of clones, 85% to 90% of them present only once. Source: CD4+ T cells from blood, taken before the transplant. The receptors here all came from a human donor who received a combined kidney and bone marrow transplant.

This chain connects TRBV29-1 to TRBJ2-7; 8 positions agree with TRBD1. The CDR3 covers 14 residues. Germline values: CDR1 SQVTM, CDR2 ANQGSEA. The J segment lost 6 bases and the V segment lost 1 base, leaving 8 bases of the junction unmatched. CDR3 residues: CSVEVGQGAGEQYF. DNA for the CDR3: TGCAGCGTTGAAGTCGGCCAGGGGGCGGGCGAGCAGTACTTC.

The chain joins TRBV28 to TRBJ1-2, with a possible D match to TRBD1 (6 bases). Trimming cost V 5 bases and J 4 bases, with 20 bases left between them. Germline loops: CDR1 MDHEN, CDR2 SYDVKM. This CDR3 has 16 amino acids. The CDR3 reads CASSQAHRATGYGYTF. The CDR3 DNA reads TGTGCCAGCAGTCAAGCCCACAGGGCTACGGGCTATGGCTACACCTTC.

This clone appeared once. This chain links TRBV2 with TRBJ2-3, with 7 bases identical to TRBD2. Germline V gives CDR1 SNHLY, CDR2 FYNNEI. The CDR3 consists of 17 residues. Unmatched junction bases numbered 10, after V lost 3 bases and J lost 1 base. The CDR3 DNA is TGTGCCAGCAGTGACGGCGCGGGAGTTGAGGGCACAGATACGCAGTATTTT. Translating it yields CASSDGAGVEGTDTQYF.

The rearrangement uses TRBV6-1 and TRBJ1-5, with TRBD1 identical over 7 bases. Germline CDR1 and CDR2: MNHNS and SASEGT. With V trimmed by 5 bases and J by 2 bases, 3 bases remained unmatched. The CDR3 spans 14 residues. The DNA of the CDR3 is TGTGCCAGCAGTTATACAGGGGGCAATCAGCCCCAGCATTTT. Residues: CASSYTGGNQPQHF.

The chain employs TRBV6-6 and TRBJ2-7; TRBD1 matches at 7 bases. CDR1 is MNHNY, CDR2 SVGAGI, per germline (reference sequence). After removal of 5 bases from V and 6 bases from J, the junction contained 4 bases not matched to a gene. The CDR3 contains 12 residues. The CDR3 nucleotides are TGTGCCAGCAGTCGACAGGGCTCCGAGCAGTACTTC. Protein: CASSRQGSEQYF.

The chain carries TRBV28 and TRBJ1-1; D perhaps matches TRBD1 (5 bases). The CDR3 runs to 14 residues. The germline gives CDR1 MDHEN, CDR2 SYDVKM. V lost 3 bases to trimming and J lost 5 bases, with 13 bases between them. The CDR3 DNA reads TGTGCCAGCAGTTTCGGAAGGGGAGGGACTGAAGCTTTCTTT. This codes for CASSFGRGGTEAFF.

V gene TRBV29-1 combines with J gene TRBJ1-1; 7 nucleotides line up with TRBD1. Germline V lookup: CDR1 SQVTM, CDR2 ANQGSEA. CDR3 length equals 13 residues. V lost 6 bases to trimming and J lost 0 bases; unmatched junction nucleotides: 4. The CDR3 loop reads CSVWGQMNTEAFF. The CDR3 DNA reads TGCAGCGTCTGGGGACAGATGAACACTGAAGCTTTCTTT.

The V gene is TRBV5-1, the J gene TRBJ2-1, with 9 bases matching TRBD1. With 4 bases clipped from V and 5 bases from J, the junction kept 10 bases outside the gene matches. The CDR3 extends over 16 amino acids. Per the germline V gene, CDR1 is SGHRS and CDR2 is YFSETQ. For the CDR3, the DNA is TGCGCCAGCAGCACTCCCGACAGGGGGGAAAACAATGAGCAGTTCTTC. Its protein product is CASSTPDRGENNEQFF.

CDR3 coding DNA: TGCGCCAGCAGCTCCCACCGGACAGGTTACAATGAGCAGTTCTTC. Translated: CASSSHRTGYNEQFF. The chain carries TRBV5-1 and TRBJ2-1, with 7 positions matching TRBD1. The CDR3 length is 15 residues. The J segment lost 4 bases and the V segment lost 3 bases, leaving 7 bases of the junction unmatched. Germline CDR1 and CDR2: SGHRS and YFSETQ.

The gene calls are TRBV4-3 and TRBJ1-4; 7 nucleotides agree with TRBD1. J lost 1 base, V lost 4 bases, and 6 bases had no gene match. The CDR3 extends over 16 amino acids. Germline V gene data show CDR1 as LGHNA and CDR2 as YSLEER. The CDR3 is CASSRNRGGTNEKLFF. CDR3 nucleotides: TGCGCCAGCAGCCGAAACAGGGGTGGAACTAATGAAAAACTGTTTTTT.

The rearrangement joins TRBV2 to TRBJ2-5; no reliable D call. The CDR3 contains 13 residues. Trimming pared 6 bases from V and 2 bases from J, leaving 10 bases between. Germline V gene sequence: CDR1 SNHLY, CDR2 FYNNEI. The CDR3 DNA reads as TGTGCCAGCAGAAACACAGAACAAGAGACCCAGTACTTC. It encodes CASRNTEQETQYF. The full variable domain, in which reference TRBV2 and TRBJ2-5 provide the parts outside the CDR3, is EPEVTQTPSHQVTQMGQEVILRCVPISNHLYFYWYRQILGQKVEFLVSFYNNEISEKSEIFDDQFSVERPDGSNFTLKIRSTKLEDSAMYFCASRNTEQETQYFGPGTRLLVL.

V usage is TRBV18 and J usage is TRBJ2-2; 9 nucleotides match TRBD2. V gave up 1 base and J gave up 2 bases; unmatched junction bases: 2. Germline lookup yields CDR1 KGHSH and CDR2 LQKENI. The CDR3 totals 16 residues. This chain's CDR3 is CASSPQTSGNTGELFF. The CDR3 DNA reads as TGTGCCAGCTCACCACAGACTAGCGGTAACACCGGGGAGCTGTTTTTT.

For this clone: Distinct nucleotide sequences in the sample also encode this CDR3. The CDR3: CASSVGLAGGEQFF. Here the CDR3 DNA reads TGTGCCAGCAGCGTAGGGCTAGCGGGAGGTGAGCAGTTCTTC. The V call is TRBV9, the J call TRBJ2-1, with TRBD2 matching 11 bases. This CDR3 region has 14 residues. J lost 9 bases, V lost 0 bases, and 2 bases had no gene match. Germline lookup yields CDR1 SGDLS and CDR2 YYNGEE.

J is TRBJ2-1 and V is TRBV2, with 10 bases that match TRBD2. In germline, CDR1 is SNHLY, CDR2 FYNNEI. The CDR3 contains 15 residues. Trimming took 4 bases from V and 7 from J; bases not matched to a gene: 7. The CDR3: CASSGTSGLGNEQFF. DNA of the CDR3: TGTGCCAGCAGTGGGACTAGCGGTTTAGGGAATGAGCAGTTCTTC.